The sequence of this T cell receptor beta chain was determined in a study of blood T cell repertoires in COVID-19. Germline assignment: CDR1 MNHEY and CDR2 SMNVEV (reference sequence). V lost 8 bases and J lost 7; bases outside the gene matches: 10. This CDR3 spans 15 amino acids. In the authors' methods: The assay estimated nucleated cells by amplifying reference gene primers. The table came from immunoSEQ multiplex PCR; TCRdb's copy has only in-frame clones and leaves some out. V, J and clone size are those of that table, while D and trimming were read from the DNA. This table holds 250,000 to 300,000 clones, 89% found once.

The source of this sequence is a woman in her 40s who had recovered from COVID-19. The sequencing sample was made of peripheral blood. The gene calls are TRBV27 and TRBJ1-4, with 10 bases that match TRBD1. The CDR3 spells CASSSGGQGSEKLFF. The CDR3 region has the DNA TGTGCCAGCTCTAGTGGGGGACAGGGGTCTGAAAAACTGTTTTTT.